This T cell receptor beta chain was obtained from a study of cytomegalovirus exposure and HLA in healthy donors. Findings and caveats of the study: There were a few CMV-associated chains whose specificity for CMV antigens was confirmed in vitro. According to the study, 180 or so TCR beta chains were cytomegalovirus-associated. The tendency of first-cohort TCR clusters to co-occur in the 90 to 150 validation repertoires was the finding of a later analysis.

The table came from immunoSEQ multiplex PCR; TCRdb's copy has only in-frame clones and leaves some out. Counted here are 300,000 or so clones, 88% occurring once; the ten biggest clones make up 0.9% to 1%. A word on this clone: Antigen unknown.

Germline V lookup: CDR1 SGHRS, CDR2 YFSETQ. This CDR3 has 13 amino acids. The V end was cut by 4 bases, the J end by 4 bases, with 9 bases between. The donors were part of the validation cohort, which consisted of 120 subjects and was separate from the first cohort of 670 or so subjects. This TCR was sampled from a man aged 30 to 39 in good health and CMV-seronegative. The material sequenced was PBMCs. The chain combines TRBV5-1 with TRBJ1-5; D possibly corresponds to TRBD1 (6 bases). The CDR3 region has the DNA TGCGCCAGCAGCCGGGACAAGAATCAGCCCCAGCATTTT. It translates to CASSRDKNQPQHF.